This TCR beta chain was recorded in a study of blood T cell repertoires in COVID-19. Method: immunoSEQ multiplex PCR; TCRdb's copy keeps in-frame clones and lacks some. The top ten hold more than 6.5% of the sample, which has over 120,000 clones, 65% to 90% seen once. V lost 3 bases to trimming and J lost 10 bases, with 7 bases between them. CDR1 is SEHNR, CDR2 FQNEAQ, per germline (reference sequence). This CDR3 region has 12 residues. This chain uses TRBV7-9 with TRBJ1-6, with no clear D. The TCR was taken from a human donor in a cohort sampled during active COVID-19. The sequencing sample was made of peripheral blood. The CDR3 sequence is CASSLSGSPLHF. The CDR3 coding sequence is TGTGCCAGCAGCTTGTCAGGCTCACCCCTCCACTTT.